Presented here are 21 T cell receptor beta chains from one specimen sequenced in a study of blood T cells in healthy people across ages. With a J-beta primer mix and a sample-barcoded 5' primer, a second PCR ran 7 to 11 cycles. TCRdb itself ran the 5' RACE reads through MiXCR, one entry per CDR3 protein. The sample contains about 1 million distinct CDR3 sequences, 25% of which appear only once. These data also formed part of another study, on T cells of mothers and their children.

The source material was blood. The receptors come from a girl under 10 years old in good health.

V and J are TRBV29-1 and TRBJ1-2; D may be TRBD1 (6 bases). Trimming stripped 4 bases from V and 4 bases from J, with 13 bases between. Germline CDR1 reads SQVTM; CDR2 reads ANQGSEA. This CDR3 is 13 amino acids long. The CDR3 is CSVGTVDTYGYTF. The CDR3 region has the DNA TGCAGCGTTGGGACAGTAGATACCTATGGCTACACCTTC.

This clonotype was seen only once. This chain joins TRBV2 and TRBJ2-1; 8 bases line up with TRBD2. This CDR3 contains 20 residues. After removal of 6 bases from V and 7 bases from J, the junction contained 26 bases not matched to a gene. From germline, CDR1 is SNHLY and CDR2 FYNNEI. The CDR3 bases are TGTGCCAGCAGCGAACCCTCAGGCGGGAGGATGCCGTCCAAAAAGAATGAGCAGTTCTTC. Translating it yields CASSEPSGGRMPSKKNEQFF. Using reference TRBV2 and TRBJ2-1 for the parts outside the CDR3, the full variable domain is EPEVTQTPSHQVTQMGQEVILRCVPISNHLYFYWYRQILGQKVEFLVSFYNNEISEKSEIFDDQFSVERPDGSNFTLKIRSTKLEDSAMYFCASSEPSGGRMPSKKNEQFFGPGTRLTVL.

This clonotype was seen a few times. Since no conserved phenylalanine or tryptophan closes the CDR3, a read error is the likely cause. This sequence joins TRBV27 and TRBJ1-1, with no clear D. V was shortened by 1 base and J by 1 base, with 7 bases between the two germline ends. Germline CDR1 reads MNHEY; CDR2 reads SMNVEV (reference sequence). The CDR3 contains 14 residues. The CDR3 spells CASSLYVGNTEAFL. The CDR3 coding sequence is TGTGCCAGCAGTTTATATGTCGGGAACACTGAAGCTTTCCTT.

This clonotype was seen more than once but under ten times. The chain carries TRBV7-2 and TRBJ2-3; no firm D call. The CDR3 consists of 12 residues. Germline V gene data show CDR1 as SGHTA and CDR2 as FQGNSA. V was cut by 5 bases and J by 6 bases, with 9 bases left in between. The CDR3 DNA reads TGTGCCAGCAGCCTGGGGATGGATACGCAGTATTTT. Translated: CASSLGMDTQYF.

This chain joins TRBV6-1 and TRBJ2-1; 9 nucleotides agree with TRBD2. Germline CDR1 MNHNS, CDR2 SASEGT. The CDR3 extends over 15 amino acids. V trimming: 5 bases; J trimming: 8 bases; junction bases outside the gene matches: 10. The CDR3 nucleotides read TGTGCCAGCAGTCTCAGCGGGAGGAGAACGGATGAGCAGTTCTTC. Protein: CASSLSGRRTDEQFF.

This chain links TRBV7-8 with TRBJ2-1; D is tentatively TRBD1 or TRBD2 (5 bases each). Trimming shortened V by 1 base and J by 15 bases, and 13 bases separated the two germline ends. This CDR3 has 12 residues. CDR1 is SGHVS and CDR2 is FQNEAQ in the germline V gene. The CDR3 nucleotides read TGTGCCAGCAGCTTAGGAGGGGTTGAGGTGTTCTTC. Protein: CASSLGGVEVFF. The complete variable domain, with remaining parts taken from reference TRBV7-8 and TRBJ2-1, reads GAGVSQSPRYKVAKRGQDVALRCDPISGHVSLFWYQQALGQGPEFLTYFQNEAQLDKSGLPSDRFFAERPEGSVSTLKIQRTQQEDSAVYLCASSLGGVEVFFGPGTRLTVL.

This clonotype has only a few counts. The V call is TRBV20-1, the J call TRBJ2-5; D perhaps matches TRBD2 (5 bases). The J call is uncertain, as TRBJ2-7 better fits the DNA end. The CDR3 is made up of 14 amino acids. Germline V gives CDR1 DFQATT, CDR2 SNEGSKA (reference sequence). The CDR3 here is CSARPRLMAYEQYF. CDR3 coding DNA: TGCAGTGCTAGACCCAGACTAATGGCCTACGAGCAGTACTTC.

This rearrangement joins TRBV6-6 to TRBJ1-1; D unclear. With 0 bases removed from V and 3 bases from J, the gap between germline ends came to 11 bases. This CDR3 spans 15 amino acids. CDR1 MNHNY and CDR2 SVGAGI come from the germline V gene (reference sequence). CDR3 sequence (DNA): TGTGCCAGCAGTTACTCTCTTCATGAGGACACTGAAGCTTTCTTT. Amino acid sequence: CASSYSLHEDTEAFF.

This clonotype turned up a few times. The rearrangement uses TRBV4-3 and TRBJ1-1, with D perhaps matching TRBD1 (5 bases). The CDR3 has 15 amino acids. CDR1 LGHNA and CDR2 YSLEER come from the germline V gene. V gave up 1 base and J gave up 0 bases, with 9 bases separating them. The CDR3 DNA reads as TGCGCCAGCAGCCAAGCCTCGGGACTGAACACTGAAGCTTTCTTT. As protein: CASSQASGLNTEAFF.

There are a few counts of this clonotype. The chain uses TRBV7-6 and TRBJ2-5; D is ambiguous. The CDR3 totals 15 residues. Germline CDR1 reads SGHVS; CDR2 reads FNYEAQ. Trimming removed 3 bases at V and 0 bases at J, with 11 bases between. CDR3 protein: CASSLGRSNQETQYF. In nucleotides, the CDR3 is TGTGCCAGCAGCTTGGGTAGATCCAACCAAGAGACCCAGTACTTC.

This chain links TRBV11-3 with TRBJ2-5; 10 bases align to TRBD1. TRBJ2-7 matches the DNA end more closely, so the J call is doubtful. This CDR3 comprises 15 residues. Germline V CDR1 and CDR2: SGHNT, YENEEA. CDR3 amino acids: CASSARDRGIYEQYF. DNA of the CDR3: TGTGCCAGCAGCGCCCGGGACAGGGGAATCTACGAGCAGTACTTC.

The table lists this clonotype with a few counts. This sequence joins TRBV29-1 and TRBJ1-2; TRBD1 might be the D (6 bases). This CDR3 contains 11 residues. Germline assignment: CDR1 SQVTM and CDR2 ANQGSEA. Between the trimmed V and J ends, which lost 7 bases and 8 bases, there was a span of 14 bases. The CDR3 DNA sequence: TGCAGCGCCGAAAAGGGGGGAGGCTACACCTTC. Amino acid sequence: CSAEKGGGYTF.

The CDR3 bases are TGTGCCAGCAGTTTACATGTAGGTTCCGAGCAGTTCTTC. Amino acids: CASSLHVGSEQFF. V usage is TRBV27 and J usage is TRBJ2-1; D unresolved. The CDR3 contains 13 residues. V lost 2 bases and J 10 bases, leaving 12 bases between the germline ends. The germline V gene encodes CDR1 MNHEY and CDR2 SMNVEV (reference sequence).

This clonotype appeared a single time. The chain employs TRBV12-3 or TRBV12-4 and TRBJ2-7; D uncertain. Trimming took off 5 bases at V and 6 bases at J, with 14 bases between the two ends. CDR3 length: 13 residues. This chain's CDR3 is CASSLGPLIEQYF. The CDR3 bases are TGTGCCAGCAGTCTAGGCCCACTGATCGAGCAGTACTTC.

This clonotype occurred a few times. The gene calls are TRBV12-3 or TRBV12-4 and TRBJ2-1; D is possibly TRBD1 (6 bases). There are 15 residues in the CDR3. Trimming stripped 5 bases from V and 4 bases from J, with 15 bases between. CDR3 loop: CASSPGQPPYNEQFF. In DNA, the CDR3 is TGTGCCAGCAGTCCCGGACAGCCACCTTACAATGAGCAGTTCTTC.

This clonotype is a singleton in its sample. V and J are TRBV18 and TRBJ2-3; D possibly corresponds to TRBD2 (6 bases). Deletions cut 4 bases from V and 5 bases from J, with 13 bases between. From germline, CDR1 is KGHSH and CDR2 LQKENI. The CDR3 contains 14 residues. CDR3 nucleotides: TGTGCCAGCTCACTAACAGGACTACGAGATACGCAGTATTTT. It codes for CASSLTGLRDTQYF.

The J gene is TRBJ2-3, the V gene TRBV20-1, with TRBD2 as a possible D gene (6 bases). The germline gives CDR1 DFQATT, CDR2 SNEGSKA (reference sequence). CDR3 length: 18 amino acids. Trimming removed 0 bases from V and 4 bases from J, with 23 bases in between. The CDR3 reads CSARDLFGLSPRPDTQYF. The CDR3 DNA reads TGCAGTGCTAGAGATCTATTTGGACTATCCCCTCGTCCAGATACGCAGTATTTT.

A single count supports this clonotype. This chain links TRBV6-1 with TRBJ1-4; 9 bases map to TRBD1. The CDR3 runs 17 residues. The V gene's germline CDR1 is MNHNS and CDR2 SASEGT. Losses at the gene ends were 8 bases for V and 8 bases for J; bases not matched to a gene: 18. The CDR3 here is CASQTTGGQFLPEKLFF. For the CDR3, the DNA is TGTGCCAGCCAGACTACAGGGGGCCAATTCCTTCCCGAAAAACTGTTTTTT.

This clonotype turned up a few times. The rearrangement uses TRBV12-5 and TRBJ1-6; D is undetermined. V lost 6 bases, J lost 7 bases, and 16 bases lay in between. The germline CDR1 and CDR2 sequences are LGHNT and FRNRAP. The length of the CDR3 is 15 residues. CDR3 DNA: TGTGCTAGTGGGTGGATGGACGGTATCAATTCACCCCTCCACTTT. Protein product: CASGWMDGINSPLHF. The variable domain in full, completed from reference TRBV12-5 and TRBJ1-6, reads DARVTQTPRHKVTEMGQEVTMRCQPILGHNTVFWYRQTMMQGLELLAYFRNRAPLDDSGMPKDRFSAEMPDATLATLKIQPSEPRDSAVYFCASGWMDGINSPLHFGNGTRLTVT.

This clonotype was seen at least ten times. The chain links TRBV15 to TRBJ2-1; D perhaps matches TRBD2 (5 bases). CDR3 length: 15 amino acids. V gave up 3 bases and J gave up 4 bases, with 13 bases separating them. The germline V gene has CDR1 LNHNV and CDR2 YYDKDF (reference sequence). CDR3 region: CATSRLATKYNEQFF. DNA of the CDR3: TGTGCCACCAGCAGGCTAGCCACAAAGTACAATGAGCAGTTCTTC.

This chain uses TRBV28 with TRBJ1-4, with 7 bases lining up with TRBD1. V trimming: 3 bases; J trimming: 6 bases; junction bases outside the gene matches: 7. The CDR3 is made up of 15 amino acids. Per germline, CDR1 MDHEN and CDR2 SYDVKM. CDR3: CASSFIPRGDEKLFF. Here the CDR3 DNA reads TGTGCCAGCAGTTTTATCCCCAGGGGGGATGAAAAACTGTTTTTT.